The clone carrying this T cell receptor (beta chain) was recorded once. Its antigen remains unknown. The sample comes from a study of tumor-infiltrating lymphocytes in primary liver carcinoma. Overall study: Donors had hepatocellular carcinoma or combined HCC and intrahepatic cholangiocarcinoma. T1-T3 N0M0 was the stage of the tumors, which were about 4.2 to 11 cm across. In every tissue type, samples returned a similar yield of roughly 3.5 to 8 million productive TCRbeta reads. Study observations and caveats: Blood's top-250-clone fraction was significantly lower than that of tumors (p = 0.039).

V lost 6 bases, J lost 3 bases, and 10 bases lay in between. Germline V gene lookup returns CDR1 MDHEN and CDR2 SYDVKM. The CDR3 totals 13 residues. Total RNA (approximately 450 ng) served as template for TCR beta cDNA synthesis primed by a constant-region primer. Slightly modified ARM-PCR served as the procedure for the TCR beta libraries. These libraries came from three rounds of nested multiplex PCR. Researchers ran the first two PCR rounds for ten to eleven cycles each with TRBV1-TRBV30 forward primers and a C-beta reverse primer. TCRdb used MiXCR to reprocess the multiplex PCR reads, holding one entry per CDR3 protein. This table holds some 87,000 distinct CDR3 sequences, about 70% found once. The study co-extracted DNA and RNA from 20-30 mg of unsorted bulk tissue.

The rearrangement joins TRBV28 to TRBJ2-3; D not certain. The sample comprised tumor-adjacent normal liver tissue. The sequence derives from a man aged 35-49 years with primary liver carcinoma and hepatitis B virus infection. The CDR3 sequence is CASRTGLTDTQYF. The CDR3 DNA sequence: TGTGCCAGCAGAACCGGGTTGACAGATACGCAGTATTTT.